The 23 T cell receptor beta chains presented below share a single source sample, sequenced in a study of blood T cells in healthy people across ages. Primed by a sample-barcoded 5' primer and a J-beta primer mix, a second PCR proceeded for roughly 6 to 12 cycles. TCRdb redid the calling of the 5' RACE reads with MiXCR, one entry per CDR3 protein. The sample holds about 1 million distinct CDR3 sequences, 40% to 45% seen once. The material sequenced was blood. The receptors derive from a woman aged 60-75 years in good health.

In this sample, this clonotype turned up a few times. The rearrangement links TRBV27 to TRBJ2-7; no definite D call. The CDR3 loop spans 13 amino acids. Trimming stripped 3 bases from V and 2 bases from J, with 8 bases between. CDR1 is MNHEY and CDR2 is SMNVEV in the germline V gene (reference sequence). CDR3 bases: TGTGCCAGCAGTTTTTGGGATCCCTACGAGCAGTACTTC. Translation gives CASSFWDPYEQYF.

V gene TRBV27 combines with J gene TRBJ1-2; D perhaps matches TRBD1 (6 bases). The CDR3 runs 15 residues. Trimming pared 5 bases from V and 1 base from J, leaving 14 bases between. Germline CDR1 MNHEY, CDR2 SMNVEV (reference sequence). The CDR3: CASSHLDRDNYGYTF. CDR3 bases: TGTGCCAGCAGTCATCTGGACAGAGATAACTATGGCTACACCTTC.

This clonotype was counted only a few times. The rearrangement joins TRBV11-2 to TRBJ2-5, with TRBD2 identical over 12 bases. The trim removed 4 bases at V and 2 bases at J, leaving 5 bases unmatched. The CDR3 is 16 residues long. Germline V gene lookup returns CDR1 SGHAT and CDR2 FQNNGV. The CDR3 bases are TGTGCCAGCAGCTCCCCGACTAGCGGGAGTCAAGAGACCCAGTACTTC. This sequence encodes CASSSPTSGSQETQYF.

The chain employs TRBV7-8 and TRBJ2-3; D is unresolved. Germline V gene lookup returns CDR1 SGHVS and CDR2 FQNEAQ. This CDR3 is 15 amino acids long. Between the trimmed V and J ends, which lost 2 bases and 3 bases, there was a span of 12 bases. Here the CDR3 DNA reads TGTGCCAGCAGCTTACAGTCCCGAGGTACAGATACGCAGTATTTT. It translates to CASSLQSRGTDTQYF.

Only a few counts were recorded for this clonotype. The rearrangement joins TRBV7-9 to TRBJ2-3; TRBD1 aligns across 12 bases. This CDR3 comprises 15 residues. Looked up from germline, CDR1 is SEHNR and CDR2 is FQNEAQ (reference sequence). Trimming cost V 5 bases and J 4 bases; bases outside gene matches: 4. The CDR3 protein is CASSEGQGAADTQYF. Here the CDR3 DNA reads TGTGCCAGCAGCGAGGGACAGGGGGCGGCAGATACGCAGTATTTT.

V and J are TRBV27 and TRBJ2-5; 7 nucleotides align to TRBD1. Trimming cost V 10 bases and J 11 bases; bases outside gene matches: 13. The germline CDR1 and CDR2 sequences are MNHEY and SMNVEV (reference sequence). This CDR3 is built from 12 residues. The chain's CDR3 is CATRQGPSEQYF. CDR3 DNA sequence: TGTGCCACCCGACAGGGTCCCTCAGAGCAGTACTTC.

About this clonotype itself: This clone may be a read error of a much larger clone one base away. J is TRBJ2-1 and V is TRBV27, with 8 bases matching TRBD2. Germline CDR1 reads MNHEY; CDR2 reads SMNVEV (reference sequence). The CDR3 is 9 amino acids. Here the CDR3 reads CAAGGEHYF. The CDR3 DNA sequence: TGTGCGGCGGGAGGAGAGCATTACTTC.

The rearrangement links TRBV18 to TRBJ1-2; 7 bases align to TRBD1. Germline V gives CDR1 KGHSH, CDR2 LQKENI. V shed 1 base, J shed 4 bases, and the junction held 3 bases outside the gene matches. The CDR3 contains 14 residues. The CDR3 DNA is TGTGCCAGCTCACCACGACAGGGACTCTATGGCTACACCTTC. Protein product: CASSPRQGLYGYTF.

V gene TRBV6-6 combines with J gene TRBJ1-1; 7 nucleotides align to TRBD1. J was trimmed by 7 bases and V by 0 bases; bases with no gene match: 5. The CDR3 runs to 14 residues. CDR1 is MNHNY, CDR2 SVGAGI, per germline (reference sequence). CDR3 residues: CASSYSPTGIEAFF. The DNA for the CDR3 is TGTGCCAGCAGTTACTCGCCGACAGGGATTGAAGCTTTCTTT.

A remark on this clonotype: An end of the junction does not agree with germline; a read error may underlie this. This rearrangement joins TRBV6-5 to TRBJ2-3; 7 bases fit TRBD2. CDR3 size: 15 residues. CDR1 is MNHEY and CDR2 is SVGAGI in the germline V gene. DNA for the CDR3: TGTGCCGGCAGTCTCTTAGCGGGTCGCACAGATACGCAGTATTTT. Amino acid sequence: CAGSLLAGRTDTQYF.

The chain employs TRBV7-8 and TRBJ2-5, with 7 bases fitting TRBD1. Germline-derived CDR1 and CDR2 are SGHVS and FQNEAQ. V was pared by 4 bases and J by 0 bases, with 8 bases of the junction left unmatched. The CDR3 totals 16 residues. The CDR3 nucleotides are TGTGCCAGCAGCTCCGACAGGGTCGAACACCAAGAGACCCAGTACTTC. This gives the protein CASSSDRVEHQETQYF.

The chain combines TRBV2 with TRBJ2-4; 7 positions match TRBD1. The tail of the sequence fits TRBJ2-7 better, so the J call may be wrong. The CDR3 totals 13 residues. Germline CDR1 is SNHLY and CDR2 is FYNNEI. The CDR3: CASSGQGPAEQYF. CDR3 DNA: TGTGCCAGCAGTGGACAGGGACCGGCCGAGCAGTACTTC.

The chain combines TRBV7-2 with TRBJ2-3; 10 nucleotides match TRBD2. This CDR3 is built from 16 residues. V dropped 5 bases and J dropped 4; count of bases not matched to a gene: 9. Germline CDR1 SGHTA, CDR2 FQGNSA. The CDR3 spells CASSQVASGSSDTQYF. For the CDR3, the DNA is TGTGCCAGCAGCCAGGTGGCTAGCGGGAGCTCAGATACGCAGTATTTT.

About this clonotype: The junction departs from germline at one end; a sequencing error may be responsible. The V call is TRBV20-1, the J call TRBJ2-3; 8 bases align to TRBD2. This CDR3 spans 15 amino acids. Germline V gene sequence: CDR1 DFQATT, CDR2 SNEGSKA (reference sequence). CDR3 DNA sequence: TGCGGTGCTATCCTGGGGGGACTAGGTACAGATACGCAGTATTTT. It encodes CGAILGGLGTDTQYF.

This clonotype came up once. The V call is TRBV7-8, the J call TRBJ1-2; TRBD1 aligns across 7 bases. Per the germline V gene, CDR1 is SGHVS and CDR2 is FQNEAQ. Unmatched junction bases numbered 8, after V lost 5 bases and J lost 2 bases. The CDR3 contains 15 residues. The CDR3 coding sequence is TGTGCCAGCAGCCCGCGACAGGGTCCAAACTATGGCTACACCTTC. This gives the protein CASSPRQGPNYGYTF.

The rearrangement links TRBV7-2 to TRBJ2-1, with 8 bases lining up with TRBD1. V trimming: 5 bases; J trimming: 6 bases; junction bases outside the gene matches: 12. From germline, CDR1 is SGHTA and CDR2 FQGNSA. This CDR3 contains 16 residues. CDR3 region: CASSRILGQAPNEQFF. CDR3 DNA: TGTGCCAGCAGCCGCATCCTGGGACAGGCACCCAATGAGCAGTTCTTC.

This clonotype was recorded a few times. V usage is TRBV12-3 or TRBV12-4 and J usage is TRBJ2-1; possibly TRBD1 for D (6 bases). The ends were cut back, 8 bases at V and 2 bases at J, with 10 bases in the middle. The CDR3 consists of 13 residues. In DNA, the CDR3 is TGTGCCAGCGGGGACACAGCCTACAATGAGCAGTTCTTC. This sequence encodes CASGDTAYNEQFF.

Only a few counts were recorded for this clonotype. This chain connects TRBV20-1 to TRBJ2-5; D is perhaps TRBD2 (6 bases). Looked up from germline, CDR1 is DFQATT and CDR2 is SNEGSKA (reference sequence). Trimming pared 6 bases from V and 2 bases from J, leaving 16 bases between. The CDR3 has 14 amino acids. The CDR3 DNA sequence: TGCAGTGCCGTGGACTACACCCTTCAAGAGACCCAGTACTTC. Protein product: CSAVDYTLQETQYF.

V and J are TRBV10-1 and TRBJ2-1; 10 bases line up with TRBD2. Trimming took 6 bases from V and 5 from J; bases not matched to a gene: 4. The germline CDR1 and CDR2 sequences are WNHNN and SYGVQD (reference sequence). The CDR3 spans 14 residues. The CDR3 coding sequence is TGCGCCAGCAGCAGAGGACTAGCGGACAATGAGCAGTTCTTC. The encoded protein is CASSRGLADNEQFF.

This clonotype has just a few counts. V usage is TRBV28 and J usage is TRBJ2-3, with TRBD2 matching 13 bases. The CDR3 is 20 residues long. V trimming: 2 bases; J trimming: 4 bases; junction bases outside the gene matches: 15. CDR1 is MDHEN, CDR2 SYDVKM, per germline. This chain's CDR3 is CASSLVQLAGGPTGADTQYF. In DNA, the CDR3 is TGTGCCAGCAGTTTAGTTCAACTAGCGGGAGGGCCGACCGGGGCAGATACGCAGTATTTT.

The V gene is TRBV12-3 or TRBV12-4, the J gene TRBJ2-7, with TRBD1 identical over 11 bases. The CDR3 contains 13 residues. Unmatched junction bases numbered 3, after V lost 7 bases and J lost 4 bases. In DNA form, the CDR3 reads TGTGCCAGCATTCGGGACAGGGGGTACGAGCAGTACTTC. Protein: CASIRDRGYEQYF.

This clonotype turned up a few times. The chain carries TRBV5-1 and TRBJ2-7, with TRBD2 matching 9 bases. This CDR3 has 14 residues. Trimming cost V 3 bases and J 3 bases; bases outside gene matches: 4. CDR1 and CDR2 (germline): SGHRS, YFSETQ. The CDR3 reads CASSSSSGNYEQYF. CDR3 sequence (DNA): TGCGCCAGCAGCTCGTCTAGCGGGAACTACGAGCAGTACTTC.

This rearrangement joins TRBV11-2 to TRBJ2-4; possibly TRBD1 for D (6 bases). The end of the DNA is better explained by TRBJ2-7, so the J call may be wrong. Germline V CDR1 and CDR2: SGHAT, FQNNGV. The CDR3 runs to 13 residues. The chain's CDR3 is CACLSGDHYEQYF. The CDR3 DNA is TGTGCCTGCCTTTCAGGGGATCACTACGAGCAGTACTTC.